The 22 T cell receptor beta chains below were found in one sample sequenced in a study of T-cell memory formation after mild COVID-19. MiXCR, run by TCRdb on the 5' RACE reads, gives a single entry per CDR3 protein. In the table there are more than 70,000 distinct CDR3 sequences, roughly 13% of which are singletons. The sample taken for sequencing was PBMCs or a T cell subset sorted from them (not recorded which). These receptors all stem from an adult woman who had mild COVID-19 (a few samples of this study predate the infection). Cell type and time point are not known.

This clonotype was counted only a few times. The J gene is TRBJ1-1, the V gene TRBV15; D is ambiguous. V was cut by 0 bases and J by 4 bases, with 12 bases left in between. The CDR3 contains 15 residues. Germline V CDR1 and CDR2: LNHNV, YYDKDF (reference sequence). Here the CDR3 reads CATSRDSGSGTEAFF. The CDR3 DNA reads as TGTGCCACCAGCAGAGATTCCGGGTCGGGCACTGAAGCTTTCTTT.

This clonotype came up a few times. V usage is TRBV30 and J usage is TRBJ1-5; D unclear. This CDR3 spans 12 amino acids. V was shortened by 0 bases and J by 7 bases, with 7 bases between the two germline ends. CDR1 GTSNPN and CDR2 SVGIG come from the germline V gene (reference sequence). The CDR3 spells CAWSVESQPQHF. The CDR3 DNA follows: TGTGCCTGGAGTGTAGAGTCCCAGCCCCAGCATTTT.

CDR3 DNA: TGTGCCAGCACTCTCGGGACCTTTAAAACTTCCAGCTCCTACAATGAGCAGTTCTTC. Translated, it gives CASTLGTFKTSSSYNEQFF. The chain has TRBV2 and TRBJ2-1; D tentatively fits TRBD1 or TRBD2 (5 bases each). Germline V gene lookup returns CDR1 SNHLY and CDR2 FYNNEI. V dropped 7 bases and J dropped 0 bases, with 25 bases sitting between them. The CDR3 runs to 19 residues.

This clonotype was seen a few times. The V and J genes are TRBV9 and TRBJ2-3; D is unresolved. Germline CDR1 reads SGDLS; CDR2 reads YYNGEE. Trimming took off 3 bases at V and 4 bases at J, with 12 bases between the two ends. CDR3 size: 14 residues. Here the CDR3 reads CASSEGFVSDTQYF. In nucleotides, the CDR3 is TGTGCCAGCAGCGAAGGATTCGTATCAGATACGCAGTATTTT.

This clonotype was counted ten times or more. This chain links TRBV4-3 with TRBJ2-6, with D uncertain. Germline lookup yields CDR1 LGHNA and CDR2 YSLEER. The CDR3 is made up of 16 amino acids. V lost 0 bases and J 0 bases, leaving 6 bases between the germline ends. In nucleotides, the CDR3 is TGCGCCAGCAGCCAAGATCGTGGCTCTGGGGCCAACGTCCTGACTTTC. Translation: CASSQDRGSGANVLTF.

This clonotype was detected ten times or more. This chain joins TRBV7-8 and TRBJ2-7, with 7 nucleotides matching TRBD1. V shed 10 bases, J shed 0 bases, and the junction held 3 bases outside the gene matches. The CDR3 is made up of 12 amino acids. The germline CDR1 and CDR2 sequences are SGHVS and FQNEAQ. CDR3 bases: TGTGCCACCGGGGACAGCTCCTACGAGCAGTACTTC. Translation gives CATGDSSYEQYF. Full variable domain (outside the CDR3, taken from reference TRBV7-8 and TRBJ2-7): GAGVSQSPRYKVAKRGQDVALRCDPISGHVSLFWYQQALGQGPEFLTYFQNEAQLDKSGLPSDRFFAERPEGSVSTLKIQRTQQEDSAVYLCATGDSSYEQYFGPGTRLTVT.

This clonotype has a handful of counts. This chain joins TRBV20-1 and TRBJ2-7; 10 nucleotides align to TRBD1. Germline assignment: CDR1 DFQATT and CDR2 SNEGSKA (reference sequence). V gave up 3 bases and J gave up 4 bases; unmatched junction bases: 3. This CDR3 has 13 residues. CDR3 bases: TGCAGTGCTAGTGGGGGACAGGGGTACGAGCAGTACTTC. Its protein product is CSASGGQGYEQYF.

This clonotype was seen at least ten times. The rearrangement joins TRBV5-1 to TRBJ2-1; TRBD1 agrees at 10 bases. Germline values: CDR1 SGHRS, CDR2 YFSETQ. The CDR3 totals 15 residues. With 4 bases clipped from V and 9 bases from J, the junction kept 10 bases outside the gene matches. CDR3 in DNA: TGCGCCAGCAGCAACCCGGGACAGGGGTCCAGTGAGCAGTTCTTC. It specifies CASSNPGQGSSEQFF.

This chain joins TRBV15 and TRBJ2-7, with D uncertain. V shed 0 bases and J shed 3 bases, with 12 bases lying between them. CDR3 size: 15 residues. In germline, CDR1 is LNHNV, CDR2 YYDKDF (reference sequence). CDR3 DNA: TGTGCCACCAGCAGAGATCATTCAGAACACTACGAGCAGTACTTC. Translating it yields CATSRDHSEHYEQYF.

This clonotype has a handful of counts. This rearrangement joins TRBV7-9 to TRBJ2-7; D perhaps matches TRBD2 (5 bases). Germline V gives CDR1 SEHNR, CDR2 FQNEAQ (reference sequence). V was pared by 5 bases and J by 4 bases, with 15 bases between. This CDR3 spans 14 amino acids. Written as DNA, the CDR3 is TGTGCCAGCAGCCCCGGGGTCTGGCCTTACGAGCAGTACTTC. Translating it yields CASSPGVWPYEQYF.

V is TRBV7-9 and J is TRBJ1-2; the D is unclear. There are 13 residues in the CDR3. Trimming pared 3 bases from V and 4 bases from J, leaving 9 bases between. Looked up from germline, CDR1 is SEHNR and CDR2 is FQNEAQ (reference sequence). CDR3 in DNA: TGTGCCAGCAGCTTTACAGAACTCTATGGCTACACCTTC. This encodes CASSFTELYGYTF.

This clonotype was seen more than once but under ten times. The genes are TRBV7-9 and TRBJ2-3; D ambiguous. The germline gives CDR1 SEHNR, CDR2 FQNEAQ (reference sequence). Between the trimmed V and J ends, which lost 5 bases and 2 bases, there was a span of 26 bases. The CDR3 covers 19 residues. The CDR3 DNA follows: TGTGCCAGCAGCCGCCCCCAACCCCTACTGGGTACCTACACAGATACGCAGTATTTT. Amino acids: CASSRPQPLLGTYTDTQYF.

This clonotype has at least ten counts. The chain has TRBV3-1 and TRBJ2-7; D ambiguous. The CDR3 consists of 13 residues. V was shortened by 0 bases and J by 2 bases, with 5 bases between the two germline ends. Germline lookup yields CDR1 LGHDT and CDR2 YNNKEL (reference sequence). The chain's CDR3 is CASSQDRAYEQYF. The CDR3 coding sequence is TGTGCCAGCAGCCAAGACAGAGCCTACGAGCAGTACTTC.

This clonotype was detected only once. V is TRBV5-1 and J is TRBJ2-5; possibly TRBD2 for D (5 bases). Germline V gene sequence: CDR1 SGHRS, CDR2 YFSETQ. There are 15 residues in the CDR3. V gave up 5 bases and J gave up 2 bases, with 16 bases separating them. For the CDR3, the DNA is TGCGCCAGCAGTTGGGAACCGGGGAGACAAGAGACCCAGTACTTC. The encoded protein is CASSWEPGRQETQYF.

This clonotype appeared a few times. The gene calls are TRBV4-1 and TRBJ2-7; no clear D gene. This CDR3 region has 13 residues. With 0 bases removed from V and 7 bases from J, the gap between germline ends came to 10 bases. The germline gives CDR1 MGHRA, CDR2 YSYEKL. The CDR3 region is CASSQDPDREQYF. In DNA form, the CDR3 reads TGCGCCAGCAGCCAAGACCCGGACCGAGAGCAGTACTTC.

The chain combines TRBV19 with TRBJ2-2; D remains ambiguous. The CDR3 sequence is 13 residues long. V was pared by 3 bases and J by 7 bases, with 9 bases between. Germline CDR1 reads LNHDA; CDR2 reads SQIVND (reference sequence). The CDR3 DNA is TGTGCCAGTAGTATCGTCGCAGGCGGGGAGCTGTTTTTT. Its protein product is CASSIVAGGELFF.

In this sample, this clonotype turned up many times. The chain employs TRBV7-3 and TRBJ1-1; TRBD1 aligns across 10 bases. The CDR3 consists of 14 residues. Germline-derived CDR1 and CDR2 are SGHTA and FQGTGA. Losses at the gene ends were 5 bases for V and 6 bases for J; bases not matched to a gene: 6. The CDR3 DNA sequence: TGTGCCAGCAGCCCCGGGACAGGGGTTCCTGAAGCTTTCTTT. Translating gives CASSPGTGVPEAFF.

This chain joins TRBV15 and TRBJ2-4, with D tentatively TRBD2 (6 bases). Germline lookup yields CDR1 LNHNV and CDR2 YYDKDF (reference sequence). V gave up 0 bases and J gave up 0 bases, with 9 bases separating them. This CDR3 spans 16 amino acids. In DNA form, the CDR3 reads TGTGCCACCAGCAGAGATTGGGGACTAGCCAAAAACATTCAGTACTTC. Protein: CATSRDWGLAKNIQYF.

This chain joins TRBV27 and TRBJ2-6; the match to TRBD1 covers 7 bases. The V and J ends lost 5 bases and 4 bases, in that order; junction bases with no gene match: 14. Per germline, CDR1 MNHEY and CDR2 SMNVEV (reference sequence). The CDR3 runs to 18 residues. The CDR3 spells CASSKERGRKSGANVLTF. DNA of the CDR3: TGTGCCAGCAGTAAGGAGAGGGGGCGCAAGTCCGGGGCCAACGTCCTGACTTTC. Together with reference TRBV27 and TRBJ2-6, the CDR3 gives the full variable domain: EAQVTQNPRYLITVTGKKLTVTCSQNMNHEYMSWYRQDPGLGLRQIYYSMNVEVTDKGDVPEGYKVSRKEKRNFPLILESPSPNQTSLYFCASSKERGRKSGANVLTFGAGSRLTVL.

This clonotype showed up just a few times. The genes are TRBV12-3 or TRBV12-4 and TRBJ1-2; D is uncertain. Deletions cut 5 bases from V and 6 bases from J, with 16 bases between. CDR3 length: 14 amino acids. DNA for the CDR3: TGTGCCAGCAGTCCCTCCCCCGCGGGGAATGGCTACACCTTC. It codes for CASSPSPAGNGYTF.

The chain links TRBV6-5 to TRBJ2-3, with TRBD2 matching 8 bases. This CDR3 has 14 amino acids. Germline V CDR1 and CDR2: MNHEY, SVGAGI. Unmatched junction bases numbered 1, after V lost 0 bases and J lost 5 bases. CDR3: CASSYSAGGDTQYF. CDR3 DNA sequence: TGTGCCAGCAGTTACTCGGCGGGAGGAGATACGCAGTATTTT.

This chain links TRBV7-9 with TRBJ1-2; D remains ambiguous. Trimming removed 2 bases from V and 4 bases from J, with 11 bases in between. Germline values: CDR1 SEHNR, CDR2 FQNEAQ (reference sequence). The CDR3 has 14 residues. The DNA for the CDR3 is TGTGCCAGCAGCTTAACGAGGGAGGGCTATGGCTACACCTTC. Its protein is CASSLTREGYGYTF.